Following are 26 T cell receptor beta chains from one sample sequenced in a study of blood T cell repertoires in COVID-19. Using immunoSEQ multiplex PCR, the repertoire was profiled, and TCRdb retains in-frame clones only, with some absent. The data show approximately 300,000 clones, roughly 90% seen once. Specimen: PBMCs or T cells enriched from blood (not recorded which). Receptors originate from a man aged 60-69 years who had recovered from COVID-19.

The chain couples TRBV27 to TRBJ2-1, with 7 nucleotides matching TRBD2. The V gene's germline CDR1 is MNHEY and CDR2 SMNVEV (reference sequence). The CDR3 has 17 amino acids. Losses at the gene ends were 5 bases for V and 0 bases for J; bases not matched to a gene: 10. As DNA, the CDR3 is TGTGCCAGCAGTCCAGGAGCTAGCGGTACCTCCTACAATGAGCAGTTCTTC. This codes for CASSPGASGTSYNEQFF.

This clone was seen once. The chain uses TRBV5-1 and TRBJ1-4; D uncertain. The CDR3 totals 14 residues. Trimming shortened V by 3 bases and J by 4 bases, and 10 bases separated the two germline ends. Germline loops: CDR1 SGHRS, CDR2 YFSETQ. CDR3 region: CASSSESINEKLFF. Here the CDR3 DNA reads TGCGCCAGCAGCTCGGAGTCTATTAATGAAAAACTGTTTTTT.

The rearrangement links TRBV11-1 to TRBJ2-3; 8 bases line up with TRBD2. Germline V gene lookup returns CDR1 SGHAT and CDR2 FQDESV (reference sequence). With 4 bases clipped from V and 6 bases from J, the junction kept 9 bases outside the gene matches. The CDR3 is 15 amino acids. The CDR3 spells CASSSPGLEFDTQYF. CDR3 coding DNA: TGTGCCAGCAGCTCCCCGGGACTAGAATTTGATACGCAGTATTTT.

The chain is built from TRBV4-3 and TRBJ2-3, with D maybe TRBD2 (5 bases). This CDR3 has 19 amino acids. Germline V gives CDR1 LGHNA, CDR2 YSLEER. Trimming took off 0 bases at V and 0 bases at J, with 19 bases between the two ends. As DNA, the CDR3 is TGCGCCAGCAGCCAAGATCTGGAGACTATTTACGCTAGCACAGATACGCAGTATTTT. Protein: CASSQDLETIYASTDTQYF.

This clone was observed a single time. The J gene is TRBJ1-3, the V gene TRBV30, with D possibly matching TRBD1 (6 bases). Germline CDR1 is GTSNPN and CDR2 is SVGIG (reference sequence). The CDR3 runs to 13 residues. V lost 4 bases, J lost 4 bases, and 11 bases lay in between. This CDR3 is CAWKLTGGNTIYF. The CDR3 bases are TGTGCCTGGAAGCTAACAGGGGGAAACACCATATATTTT.

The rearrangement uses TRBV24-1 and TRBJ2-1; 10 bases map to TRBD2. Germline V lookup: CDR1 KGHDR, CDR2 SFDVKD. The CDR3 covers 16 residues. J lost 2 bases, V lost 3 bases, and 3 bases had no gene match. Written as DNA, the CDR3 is TGTGCCACCAGTGATGTAGCGGGAGGCACCTACAATGAGCAGTTCTTC. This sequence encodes CATSDVAGGTYNEQFF.

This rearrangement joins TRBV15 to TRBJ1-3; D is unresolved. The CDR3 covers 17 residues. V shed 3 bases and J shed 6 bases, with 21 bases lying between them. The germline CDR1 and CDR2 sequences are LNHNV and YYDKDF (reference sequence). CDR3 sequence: CATSRGIGPGSENTIYF. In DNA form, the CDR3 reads TGTGCCACCAGCAGGGGGATTGGACCGGGGAGTGAAAACACCATATATTTT. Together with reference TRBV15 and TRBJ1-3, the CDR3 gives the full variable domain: DAMVIQNPRYQVTQFGKPVTLSCSQTLNHNVMYWYQQKSSQAPKLLFHYYDKDFNNEADTPDNFQSRRPNTSFCFLDIRSPGLGDTAMYLCATSRGIGPGSENTIYFGEGSWLTVV.

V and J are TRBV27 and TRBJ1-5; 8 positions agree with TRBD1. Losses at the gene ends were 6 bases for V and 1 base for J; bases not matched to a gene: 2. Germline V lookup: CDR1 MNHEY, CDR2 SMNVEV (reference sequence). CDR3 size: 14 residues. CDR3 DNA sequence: TGTGCCAGCAGGACAGGGGAGAGCAATCAGCCCCAGCATTTT. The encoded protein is CASRTGESNQPQHF.

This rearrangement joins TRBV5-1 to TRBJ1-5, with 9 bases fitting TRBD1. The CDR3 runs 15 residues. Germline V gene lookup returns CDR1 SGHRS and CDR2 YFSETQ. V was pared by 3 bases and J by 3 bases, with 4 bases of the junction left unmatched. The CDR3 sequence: CASSYGDRDNQPQHF. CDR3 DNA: TGCGCCAGCAGCTACGGGGACAGGGACAATCAGCCCCAGCATTTT.

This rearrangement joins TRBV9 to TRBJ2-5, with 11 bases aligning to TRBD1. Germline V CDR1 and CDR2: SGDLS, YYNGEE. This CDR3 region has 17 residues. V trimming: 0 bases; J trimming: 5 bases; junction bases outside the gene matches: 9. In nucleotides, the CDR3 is TGTGCCAGCAGCGTAGGAGCGGGACAGGGGGGCAGGGAGACCCAGTACTTC. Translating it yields CASSVGAGQGGRETQYF.

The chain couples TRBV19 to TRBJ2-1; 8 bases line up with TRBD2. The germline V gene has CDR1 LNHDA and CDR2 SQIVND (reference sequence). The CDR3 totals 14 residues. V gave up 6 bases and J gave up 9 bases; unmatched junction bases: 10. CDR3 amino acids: CASSRTSTLGEQFF. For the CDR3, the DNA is TGTGCCAGTAGCAGGACTAGCACCCTGGGTGAGCAGTTCTTC.

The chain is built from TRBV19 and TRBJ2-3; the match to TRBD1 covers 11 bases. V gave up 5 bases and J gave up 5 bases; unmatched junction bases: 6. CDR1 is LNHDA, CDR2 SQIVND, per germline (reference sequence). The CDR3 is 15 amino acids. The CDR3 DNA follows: TGTGCCAGTAGTTGGACAGGGGGCTGGGGAGATACGCAGTATTTT. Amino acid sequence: CASSWTGGWGDTQYF.

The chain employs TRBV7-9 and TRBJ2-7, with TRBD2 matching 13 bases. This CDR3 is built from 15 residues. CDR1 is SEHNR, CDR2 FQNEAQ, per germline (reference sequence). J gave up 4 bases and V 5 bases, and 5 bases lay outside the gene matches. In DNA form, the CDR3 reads TGTGCCAGCAGCAAGCGGACTAGCGGGAGTTACGAGCAGTACTTC. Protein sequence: CASSKRTSGSYEQYF.

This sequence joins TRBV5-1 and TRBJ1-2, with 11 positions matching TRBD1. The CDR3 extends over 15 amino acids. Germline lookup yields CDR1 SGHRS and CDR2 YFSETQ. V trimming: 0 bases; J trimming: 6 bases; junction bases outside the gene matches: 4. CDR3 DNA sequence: TGCGCCAGCAGCTTGGTGGACAGGGGGCCGGATGGCTACACCTTC. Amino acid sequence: CASSLVDRGPDGYTF.

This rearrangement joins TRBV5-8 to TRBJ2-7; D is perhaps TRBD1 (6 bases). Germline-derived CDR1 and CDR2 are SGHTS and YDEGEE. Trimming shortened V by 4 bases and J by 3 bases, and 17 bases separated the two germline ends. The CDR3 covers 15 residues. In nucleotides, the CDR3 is TGTGCCAGCAGCGCTGGTCTCGGACAGTTCTACGAGCAGTACTTC. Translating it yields CASSAGLGQFYEQYF.

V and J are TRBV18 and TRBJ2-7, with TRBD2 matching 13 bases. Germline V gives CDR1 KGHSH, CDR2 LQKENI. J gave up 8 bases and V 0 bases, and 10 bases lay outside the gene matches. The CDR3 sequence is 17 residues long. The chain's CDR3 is CASSPPLAGGPRSQQYF. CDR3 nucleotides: TGTGCCAGCTCACCACCACTAGCGGGAGGGCCCAGGTCCCAGCAGTACTTC.

The CDR3: CARSLESETTRGGYGYTF. The CDR3 DNA reads as TGTGCCAGAAGCTTGGAGTCAGAAACCACAAGAGGTGGCTATGGCTACACCTTC. This chain links TRBV5-3 with TRBJ1-2; no reliable D call. TRBV5-3 is an ORF, with its function uncertain. V was cut by 0 bases and J by 4 bases, with 22 bases left in between. The CDR3 sequence is 18 residues long.

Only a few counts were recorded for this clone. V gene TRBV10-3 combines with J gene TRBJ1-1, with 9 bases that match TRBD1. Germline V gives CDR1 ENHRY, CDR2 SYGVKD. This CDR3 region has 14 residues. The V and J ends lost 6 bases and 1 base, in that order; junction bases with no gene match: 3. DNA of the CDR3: TGTGCCATCAGGATGGGACAGGGGAACACTGAAGCTTTCTTT. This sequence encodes CAIRMGQGNTEAFF.

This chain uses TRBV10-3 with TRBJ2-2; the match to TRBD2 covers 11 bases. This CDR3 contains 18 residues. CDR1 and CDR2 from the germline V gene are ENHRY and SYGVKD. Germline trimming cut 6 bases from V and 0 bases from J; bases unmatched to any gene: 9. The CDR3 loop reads CAISEPGLAGANTGELFF. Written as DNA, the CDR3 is TGTGCCATCAGCGAACCCGGACTAGCGGGTGCGAACACCGGGGAGCTGTTTTTT.

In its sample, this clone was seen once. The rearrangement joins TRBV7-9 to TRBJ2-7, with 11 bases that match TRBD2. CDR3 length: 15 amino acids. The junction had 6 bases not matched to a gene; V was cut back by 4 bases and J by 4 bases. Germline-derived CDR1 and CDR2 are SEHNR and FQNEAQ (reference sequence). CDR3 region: CASSSRLAGGYEQYF. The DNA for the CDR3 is TGTGCCAGCAGCTCTAGGCTAGCGGGAGGATACGAGCAGTACTTC.

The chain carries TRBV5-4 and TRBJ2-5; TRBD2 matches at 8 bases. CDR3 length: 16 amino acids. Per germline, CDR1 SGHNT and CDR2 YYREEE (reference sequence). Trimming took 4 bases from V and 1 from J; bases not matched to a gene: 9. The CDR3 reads CASSTGGRESQETQYF. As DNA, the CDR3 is TGTGCCAGCAGCACGGGGGGGCGGGAGAGCCAAGAGACCCAGTACTTC.

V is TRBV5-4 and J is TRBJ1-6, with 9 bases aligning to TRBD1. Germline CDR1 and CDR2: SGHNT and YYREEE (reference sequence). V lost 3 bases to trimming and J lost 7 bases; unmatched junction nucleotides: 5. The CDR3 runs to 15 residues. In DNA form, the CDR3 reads TGTGCCAGCAGCTCGGACAGGGGCTTCAATTCACCCCTCCACTTT. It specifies CASSSDRGFNSPLHF.

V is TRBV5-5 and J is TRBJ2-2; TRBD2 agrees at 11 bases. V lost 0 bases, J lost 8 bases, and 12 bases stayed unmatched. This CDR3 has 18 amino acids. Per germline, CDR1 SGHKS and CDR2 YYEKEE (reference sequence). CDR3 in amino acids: CASSLGDRLLAGAGELFF. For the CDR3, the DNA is TGTGCCAGCAGCTTGGGAGACAGATTACTAGCGGGAGCTGGGGAGCTGTTTTTT.

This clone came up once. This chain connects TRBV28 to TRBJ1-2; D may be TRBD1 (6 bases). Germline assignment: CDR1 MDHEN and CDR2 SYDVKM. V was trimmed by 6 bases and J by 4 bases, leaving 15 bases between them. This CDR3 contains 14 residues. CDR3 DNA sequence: TGTGCCAGCAGGGTGACAGGCAGCCTCTATGGCTACACCTTC. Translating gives CASRVTGSLYGYTF.

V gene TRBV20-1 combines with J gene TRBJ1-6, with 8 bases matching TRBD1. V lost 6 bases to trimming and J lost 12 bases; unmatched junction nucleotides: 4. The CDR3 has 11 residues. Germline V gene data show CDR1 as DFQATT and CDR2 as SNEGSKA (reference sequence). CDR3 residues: CSASGGVPLHF. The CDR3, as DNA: TGCAGTGCCTCAGGGGGCGTACCCCTCCACTTT.

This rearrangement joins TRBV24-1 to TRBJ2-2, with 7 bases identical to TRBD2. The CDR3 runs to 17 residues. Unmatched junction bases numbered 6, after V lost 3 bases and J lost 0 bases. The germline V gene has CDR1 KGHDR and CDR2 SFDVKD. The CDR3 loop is CATSDTGTKANTGELFF. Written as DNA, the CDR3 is TGTGCCACCAGTGATACGGGGACTAAAGCGAACACCGGGGAGCTGTTTTTT.